This entry concerns a single T cell receptor beta chain. This record belongs to a study of T cell changes during pregnancy in multiple sclerosis. Measured with immunoSEQ multiplex PCR; TCRdb has only the in-frame clones, and not every one. The sample includes 9,500 to 12,000 clones, over 65% of them seen just once. The CDR3 totals 15 residues. The V end lost 3 bases, the J end lost 7 bases, and 16 bases lay between the germline ends. Germline CDR1 reads MNHEY; CDR2 reads SVGAGI. This receptor was obtained from a female donor in good health, enrolled as a control in a pregnancy study. The sequences come from CD8+ T cells from peripheral blood mononuclear cells, collected after pregnancy. The V call is TRBV6-5, the J call TRBJ2-1; TRBD2 is a possible D gene (6 bases). CDR3 sequence (DNA): TGTGCCAGCAGTTATATGGCGGGAAATGAGAATGAGCAGTTCTTC. The encoded protein is CASSYMAGNENEQFF.